The clone carrying this T cell receptor beta chain was seen only once. Its target is unknown. PCR amplification relied on 60 Vbeta primers (plus 13 Jbeta primers). Original analysis: As a later analysis found, there were 70 million to 80 million unique TCR beta chains, of which some 9.9 million were shared. The method was immunoSEQ multiplex PCR; TCRdb's version includes in-frame clones alone and lacks a portion of them. The DNA gave D and trimming, while V, J and clone size come from that table. The table lists just over 200,000 clones, roughly three quarters of them singletons. This entry belongs to a study of cytomegalovirus exposure and HLA in healthy donors. Study observations and caveats: Productive status was seen about 90% or about 30% of the time for most TCR beta V segments in an earlier analysis.

Germline values: CDR1 MNHEY, CDR2 SVGAGI. This CDR3 is 14 amino acids long. J lost 7 bases, V lost 5 bases, and 8 bases had no gene match. Source material: PBMCs. The chain links TRBV6-5 to TRBJ1-2; 9 nucleotides match TRBD1. The source is a man in his forties or fifties in good health and CMV-seronegative. This chain's CDR3 is CASSRPTGGFGYTF. The CDR3 coding sequence is TGTGCCAGCAGTCGACCGACAGGGGGGTTTGGCTACACCTTC.